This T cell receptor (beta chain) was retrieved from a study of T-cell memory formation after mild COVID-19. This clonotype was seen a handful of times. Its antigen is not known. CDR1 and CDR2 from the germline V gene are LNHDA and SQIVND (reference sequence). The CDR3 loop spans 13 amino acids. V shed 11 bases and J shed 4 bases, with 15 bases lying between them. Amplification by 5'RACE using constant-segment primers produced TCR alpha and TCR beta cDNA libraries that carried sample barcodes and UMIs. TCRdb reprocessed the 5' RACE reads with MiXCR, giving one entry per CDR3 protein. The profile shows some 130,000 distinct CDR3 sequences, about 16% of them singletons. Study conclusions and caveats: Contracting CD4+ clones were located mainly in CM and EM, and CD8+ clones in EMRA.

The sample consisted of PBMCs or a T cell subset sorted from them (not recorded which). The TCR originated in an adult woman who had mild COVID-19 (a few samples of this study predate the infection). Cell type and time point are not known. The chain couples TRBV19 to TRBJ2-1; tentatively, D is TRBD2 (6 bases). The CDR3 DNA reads TGTGCCTCATCCAGGAGCGGGTACAATGAGCAGTTCTTC. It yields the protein CASSRSGYNEQFF.